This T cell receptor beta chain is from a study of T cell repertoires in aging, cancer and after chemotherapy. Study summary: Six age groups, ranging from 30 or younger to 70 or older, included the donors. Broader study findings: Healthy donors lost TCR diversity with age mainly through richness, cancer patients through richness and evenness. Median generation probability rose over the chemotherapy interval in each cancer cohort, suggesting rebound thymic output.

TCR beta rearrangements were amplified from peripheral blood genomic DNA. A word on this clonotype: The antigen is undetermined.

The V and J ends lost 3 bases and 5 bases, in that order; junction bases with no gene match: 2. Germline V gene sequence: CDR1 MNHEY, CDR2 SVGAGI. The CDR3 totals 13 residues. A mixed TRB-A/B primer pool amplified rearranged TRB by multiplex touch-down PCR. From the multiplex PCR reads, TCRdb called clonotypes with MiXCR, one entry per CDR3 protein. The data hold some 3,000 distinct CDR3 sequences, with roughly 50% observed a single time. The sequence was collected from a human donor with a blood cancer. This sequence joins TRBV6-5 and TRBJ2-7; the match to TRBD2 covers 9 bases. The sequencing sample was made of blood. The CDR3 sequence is CASSYSGGHEQYF. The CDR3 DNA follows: TGTGCCAGCAGTTATAGCGGGGGCCACGAGCAGTACTTC.